These 2 T cell receptor beta chains were sequenced from one sample in a study of PD-1 blockade in classical Hodgkin lymphoma. This table comes from immunoSEQ multiplex PCR, and its TCRdb copy is limited to in-frame clones, with some not included. The data show over 85,000 clones, approximately 94% seen once. Specified time point: cycle 4 day 1 (C4D1), after six to seven weeks of nivolumab. Brentuximab vedotin exposure varied among the patients, all of whom had relapsed after autologous stem cell transplantation. Here the sequenced sample was peripheral blood mononuclear cells (PBMCs), taken before the fourth cycle of nivolumab. Receptors were obtained from a human donor with classical Hodgkin lymphoma.

This sequence joins TRBV19 and TRBJ2-6; D is ambiguous. CDR1 and CDR2 (germline): LNHDA, SQIVND (reference sequence). This CDR3 region has 15 residues. Trimming pared 8 bases from V and 3 bases from J, leaving 14 bases between. The CDR3 here is CASGRTGVGANVLTF. DNA of the CDR3: TGTGCCAGTGGGCGGACGGGCGTTGGGGCCAACGTCCTGACTTTC.

The V call is TRBV25-1, the J call TRBJ2-3; no reliable D call. The germline gives CDR1 MGHDK, CDR2 SYGVNS. Trimming cost V 4 bases and J 3 bases, with 14 bases left between them. This CDR3 spans 15 amino acids. The CDR3 DNA sequence: TGTGCCAGCAGTGTAGACACTCTCGCGACAGATACGCAGTATTTT. As protein: CASSVDTLATDTQYF.